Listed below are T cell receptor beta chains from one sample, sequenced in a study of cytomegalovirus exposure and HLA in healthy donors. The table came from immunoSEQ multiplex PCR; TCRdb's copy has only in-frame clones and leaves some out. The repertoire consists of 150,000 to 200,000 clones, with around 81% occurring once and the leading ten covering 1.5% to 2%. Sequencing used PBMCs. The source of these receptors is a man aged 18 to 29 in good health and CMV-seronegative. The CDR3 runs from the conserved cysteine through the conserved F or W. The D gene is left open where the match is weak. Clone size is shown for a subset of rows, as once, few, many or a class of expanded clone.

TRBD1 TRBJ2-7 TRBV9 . TGTGCCAGCAGCGTGGACAGGGCCCCCATCTACGAGCAGTACTTC CASSVDRAPIYEQYF
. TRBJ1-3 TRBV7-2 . TGTGCCAGCAGCGTCGACTTGGCCGGAAACACCATATATTTT CASSVDLAGNTIYF
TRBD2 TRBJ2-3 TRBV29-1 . TGCAGCGTGACTAGCGGGAGTAGCGGAGATACGCAGTATTTT CSVTSGSSGDTQYF
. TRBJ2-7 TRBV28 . TGTGCCAGCAGTACCAATCCGACTGCGTCCTACGAGCAGTACTTC CASSTNPTASYEQYF
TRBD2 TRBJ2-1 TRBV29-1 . TGCAGCGTTGAAGAAGGACTAGCAGCTATCTATGAGCAGTTCTTC CSVEEGLAAIYEQFF
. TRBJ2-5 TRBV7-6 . TGTGCCAGCAGCTTATACATCGGGTTTGAGACCCAGTACTTC CASSLYIGFETQYF
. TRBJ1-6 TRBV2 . TGTGCCACTCGCCCAGGGAATTCACCCCTCCACTTT CATRPGNSPLHF
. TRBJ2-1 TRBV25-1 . TGTGCCAGCAGTAAGGCGGAACCCCCCTTGAATGAGCAGTTCTTC CASSKAEPPLNEQFF
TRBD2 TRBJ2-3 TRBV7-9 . TGTTCCAGCACCGGACTAGCGGGAGGCCCAGATACGCAGTATTTT CSSTGLAGGPDTQYF
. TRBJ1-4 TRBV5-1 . TGCGCCAGCAGCTTGGAGGTTAGACAGGAAAAAAAACTGTTTTTT CASSLEVRQEKKLFF
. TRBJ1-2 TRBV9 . TGTGCCAGCAGCCTGGGGCCCGCATATGAGGGCTACACCTTC CASSLGPAYEGYTF
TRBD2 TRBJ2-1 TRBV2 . TGTGCCAGCAAATACGGGACTAGCGGATACAATGAGCAGTTCTTC CASKYGTSGYNEQFF
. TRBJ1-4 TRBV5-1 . TGCGCCAGCAGCCCCGAGGTCCCGCTTAATGAAAAACTGTTTTTT CASSPEVPLNEKLFF
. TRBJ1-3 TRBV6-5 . TGTGCCAGCAGTTACTCGACGGGGAGAAACACCATATATTTT CASSYSTGRNTIYF
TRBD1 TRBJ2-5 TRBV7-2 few TGTGCCAGCAGCTTAGCGGGACAGGGAGGGACCCAGTACTTC CASSLAGQGGTQYF
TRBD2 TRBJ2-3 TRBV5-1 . TGCGCCAGCAGATTTAGCGGGGGGGCGGCGACGCAGTATTTT CASRFSGGAATQYF